This T cell receptor beta chain stems from a study of CD8+CD57+ T cells in acquired aplastic anemia. The patients chosen for sequencing had shown expansion of CD8+CD57+ cells (detected by flow cytometry). The template used for profiling TCR beta VDJ and CDR3 was genomic DNA. TCRdb ran MiXCR on the reads and lists one entry per CDR3 protein. Of approximately 250,000 distinct CDR3 sequences in the sample, 65% to 90% are singletons; the top ten hold approximately 40%. The V end was cut by 2 bases, the J end by 2 bases, with 9 bases between. This CDR3 has 14 residues. CDR1 and CDR2 (germline): LNHNV, YYDKDF (reference sequence).

The chain combines TRBV15 with TRBJ1-2; the D gene is possibly TRBD1 (6 bases). The sample comprised sorted CD4+, CD8+, or CD8+CD57+ T cells (not recorded which) from PBMCs. The receptor was derived from a human donor with aplastic anemia. The CDR3, as DNA: TGTGCCACCAGCAGACGCGGACAGAACTATGGCTACACCTTC. Amino acid sequence: CATSRRGQNYGYTF.